This is a list of T cell receptor beta chains from one sample in a study of vaccination effects on CD4 cells after COVID-19. Their specific antigens are unknown. The method was immunoSEQ multiplex PCR; TCRdb's version includes in-frame clones alone and lacks a portion of them. This table holds under 13,000 clones, about two thirds found once. Source: CD4+ T cells from PBMCs cultured with HCoV-229E spike peptides, taken before COVID-19 vaccination. The source of these receptors is a human donor who received a COVID-19 vaccine. Both conserved end residues are part of each CDR3. A D gene is named only where the DNA matches it firmly. Size is omitted from some rows. Given values are once, few, many or a class for expanded clones.

J gene | V gene | D gene | clone size | CDR3 protein | CDR3 DNA
TRBJ2-5 | TRBV6-5 | TRBD2 | . | CASSYYSGSKETQYF | TGTGCCAGCAGTTACTATAGCGGGAGTAAGGAGACCCAGTACTTC
TRBJ1-2 | TRBV9 | . | . | CASSALSGPYGYTF | TGTGCCAGCAGCGCCCTCTCCGGACCCTATGGCTACACCTTC
TRBJ2-1 | TRBV3-1/TRBV3-2 | . | . | CASRGETYNEQFF | TGTGCCAGCAGGGGGGAAACCTACAATGAGCAGTTCTTC
TRBJ1-2 | TRBV28 | . | . | CASIPHGGGRVDGYTF | TGTGCCAGCATCCCTCATGGTGGGGGGAGGGTTGATGGCTACACCTTC
TRBJ1-1 | TRBV11-3 | . | . | CASSLTLNTEAFF | TGTGCCAGCAGCTTAACCCTGAACACTGAAGCTTTCTTT
TRBJ2-3 | TRBV3-1/TRBV3-2 | TRBD2 | . | CASSRLAEDTQYF | TGTGCCAGCAGTCGACTAGCGGAAGATACGCAGTATTTT
TRBJ2-3 | TRBV24-1 | TRBD2 | . | CATSDWWTSGSTDTQYF | TGTGCCACCAGTGATTGGTGGACTAGCGGGAGCACAGATACGCAGTATTTT
TRBJ2-3 | TRBV4-1 | . | . | CASSRVGGTDTQYF | TGCGCCAGCAGCCGCGTGGGGGGCACAGATACGCAGTATTTT
TRBJ1-3 | TRBV6-1 | . | . | CASSKGTRAFGNTIYF | TGTGCCAGCAGTAAAGGGACAAGGGCCTTTGGAAACACCATATATTTT
TRBJ1-3 | TRBV4-2 | TRBD1 | once | CASSQDEGTGWSGNTIYF | TGTGCCAGCAGCCAAGATGAAGGGACAGGGTGGTCTGGAAACACCATATATTTT
TRBJ2-2 | TRBV30 | . | . | CAYRPRANTGELFF | TGTGCCTATAGGCCCAGGGCGAACACCGGGGAGCTGTTTTTT
TRBJ1-1 | TRBV19 | . | . | CASSIGRSGRTEAFF | TGTGCCAGTAGTATAGGAAGGTCGGGTAGGACTGAAGCTTTCTTT
TRBJ2-3 | TRBV28 | TRBD1 | . | CASSLRGQGEDTQYF | TGTGCCAGCAGTTTAAGGGGACAGGGGGAAGATACGCAGTATTTT
TRBJ1-2 | TRBV13 | TRBD1 | . | CASSPPDRGQANYGYTF | TGTGCCAGCAGCCCGCCGGACAGGGGGCAAGCTAACTATGGCTACACCTTC
TRBJ2-1 | TRBV19 | . | . | CASSLTGTVGEQFF | TGTGCCAGTAGTTTAACGGGGACCGTAGGGGAGCAGTTCTTC
TRBJ1-2 | TRBV3-1/TRBV3-2 | TRBD1 | . | CASSQGQGAYGYTF | TGTGCCAGCAGCCAAGGACAGGGGGCCTATGGCTACACCTTC
TRBJ1-1 | TRBV7-2 | . | . | CASSSSGRGGNTEAFF | TGTGCCAGCAGTTCATCTGGCAGGGGTGGAAACACTGAAGCTTTCTTT
TRBJ2-7 | TRBV28 | . | once | CASSFPGHGGEQYF | TGTGCCAGCAGTTTTCCCGGACACGGTGGCGAGCAGTACTTC
TRBJ2-1 | TRBV3-1/TRBV3-2 | TRBD1 | . | CASSQDPGQHNEQFF | TGTGCCAGCAGCCAAGACCCGGGACAGCACAATGAGCAGTTCTTC
TRBJ1-2 | TRBV6-6 | TRBD1 | . | CASNLDRGYGYTF | TGTGCCAGCAACCTAGACAGGGGTTATGGCTACACCTTC
TRBJ2-1 | TRBV6-4 | TRBD1 | . | CASSDRGHNEQFF | TGTGCCAGCAGTGACAGGGGGCACAATGAGCAGTTCTTC
TRBJ2-3 | TRBV30 | TRBD2 | . | CAWTPGTSGGARYF | TGTGCCTGGACCCCCGGGACTAGCGGGGGGGCAAGGTATTTT
TRBJ2-4 | TRBV28 | . | . | CASSLGHDGIQYF | TGTGCCAGCAGTCTCGGACATGATGGCATTCAGTACTTC
TRBJ1-6 | TRBV14 | . | few | CASSQGLLNSPLHF | TGTGCCAGCAGCCAAGGGCTGCTTAATTCACCCCTCCACTTT
TRBJ2-3 | TRBV4-1 | . | once | CASSQDLGARSRFRTDTQYF | TGCGCCAGCAGCCAAGATCTGGGGGCGCGATCCCGGTTCCGCACAGATACGCAGTATTTT
TRBJ1-2 | TRBV5-5 | TRBD1 | . | CASSYGTGDYGYTF | TGTGCCAGCAGCTACGGGACAGGGGACTATGGCTACACCTTC
TRBJ1-1 | TRBV5-4 | . | few | CASSRAGGTNTEAFF | TGTGCCAGCAGTCGGGCGGGAGGGACGAACACTGAAGCTTTCTTT
TRBJ1-5 | TRBV3-1/TRBV3-2 | TRBD1 | . | CASSPRTGFDQPQHF | TGTGCCAGCAGTCCGCGGACAGGGTTTGATCAGCCCCAGCATTTT
TRBJ2-1 | TRBV5-1 | TRBD1 | . | CASSLPGQGNEQFF | TGCGCCAGCAGCTTACCGGGACAGGGAAATGAGCAGTTCTTC
TRBJ2-3 | TRBV7-9 | . | once | CASSFTGGLTDTQYF | TGTGCCAGCAGCTTCACCGGGGGGCTCACAGATACGCAGTATTTT
TRBJ1-1 | TRBV6-2/TRBV6-3 | . | . | CASSYSSPTEAFF | TGTGCCAGCAGTTACTCGTCCCCCACTGAAGCTTTCTTT
TRBJ1-1 | TRBV6-5 | . | . | CASSLRTGNTEAFF | TGTGCCAGCAGTCTTAGGACGGGGAACACTGAAGCTTTCTTT
TRBJ1-1 | TRBV21-1 | . | once | CASSKGRGQNTEAFF | TGTGCCAGCAGCAAAGGACGGGGGCAGAACACTGAAGCTTTCTTT
TRBJ2-5 | TRBV29-1 | . | . | CSVEDLETQYF | TGCAGCGTTGAAGATCTGGAGACCCAGTACTTC
TRBJ1-1 | TRBV30 | TRBD1 | . | CAWSAPGTVNTEAFF | TGTGCCTGGAGCGCCCCCGGGACAGTGAACACTGAAGCTTTCTTT
TRBJ2-7 | TRBV28 | . | . | CASSHRESYF | TGTGCCAGCAGTCACAGGGAATCGTACTTC
TRBJ1-2 | TRBV30 | . | . | CAWSLGSYGYTF | TGTGCCTGGAGCTTAGGTTCATATGGCTACACCTTC
TRBJ2-1 | TRBV2 | . | . | CASSEARRLDEQFF | TGTGCCAGCAGTGAAGCGCGGAGGCTGGACGAGCAGTTCTTC
TRBJ1-2 | TRBV12-3/TRBV12-4 | TRBD1 | . | CASRTGANYGYTF | TGTGCCAGCAGGACAGGGGCAAACTATGGCTACACCTTC
TRBJ2-7 | TRBV11-2 | . | . | CASSFLYHEQYF | TGTGCCAGCAGCTTCCTTTACCACGAGCAGTACTTC
TRBJ1-4 | TRBV5-4 | . | few | CASSLSQSGNEKLFF | TGTGCCAGCAGCTTGTCACAGTCTGGTAATGAAAAACTGTTTTTT
TRBJ2-1 | TRBV18 | TRBD1 | . | CASSPPEGTGMYNEQFF | TGTGCCAGCTCACCACCGGAAGGGACAGGCATGTACAATGAGCAGTTCTTC
TRBJ1-4 | TRBV5-5 | . | once | CASSYWPTNEKLFF | TGTGCCAGCAGCTATTGGCCCACTAATGAAAAACTGTTTTTT
TRBJ2-7 | TRBV19 | TRBD2 | . | CASSIQSGSSYEQYF | TGTGCCAGTAGTATACAAAGCGGGAGTTCCTACGAGCAGTACTTC
TRBJ2-1 | TRBV5-5 | . | . | CASSPGGPPNNEQFF | TGTGCCAGCAGCCCCGGGGGCCCCCCCAACAATGAGCAGTTCTTC
TRBJ2-3 | TRBV20-1 | . | . | CSASEAVFTDTQYF | TGCAGTGCTAGTGAAGCGGTCTTCACAGATACGCAGTATTTT
TRBJ1-1 | TRBV27 | . | . | CASFRPRRGANTEAFF | TGTGCCAGCTTTAGACCTAGGAGGGGGGCGAACACTGAAGCTTTCTTT
TRBJ1-2 | TRBV28 | TRBD1 | . | CASSWTGLGGYTF | TGTGCCAGCAGTTGGACAGGGCTCGGTGGCTACACCTTC
TRBJ1-5 | TRBV6-5 | . | . | CASSPRVQPQHF | TGTGCCAGCAGTCCCAGGGTTCAGCCCCAGCATTTT
TRBJ2-1 | TRBV28 | TRBD2 | . | CASSLVNSGRSYNEQFF | TGTGCCAGCAGCCTAGTGAATAGCGGGAGGTCCTACAATGAGCAGTTCTTC
TRBJ2-1 | TRBV5-1 | TRBD2 | . | CASSSTSGRHHEQFF | TGCGCCAGCAGCTCGACTAGCGGGAGGCACCATGAGCAGTTCTTC
TRBJ1-3 | TRBV7-2 | . | . | CASSLGWGNTIYF | TGTGCCAGCAGCTTAGGATGGGGAAACACCATATATTTT
TRBJ1-4 | TRBV25-1 | . | . | CASSEARGVATNEKLFF | TGTGCCAGCAGTGAAGCCAGAGGGGTGGCAACTAATGAAAAACTGTTTTTT
TRBJ2-1 | TRBV2 | . | . | CASTGERGGNEQFF | TGTGCCAGCACGGGGGAGAGGGGTGGGAATGAGCAGTTCTTC
TRBJ2-7 | TRBV28 | . | . | CASSFRVSYEQYF | TGTGCCAGCAGTTTTCGGGTCTCCTACGAGCAGTACTTC
TRBJ1-1 | TRBV12-3/TRBV12-4 | . | . | CASSQGLNTEAFF | TGTGCCAGCAGTCAGGGATTGAACACTGAAGCTTTCTTT
TRBJ1-5 | TRBV19 | . | few | CASSILQGGNQPQHF | TGTGCCAGTAGTATATTGCAGGGAGGCAATCAGCCCCAGCATTTT
TRBJ1-2 | TRBV5-8 | . | . | CASSLGRGAFNYGYTF | TGTGCCAGCAGCTTGGGCCGGGGGGCCTTTAACTATGGCTACACCTTC
TRBJ2-2 | TRBV7-3 | TRBD2 | . | CASRRSAGANTGELFF | TGTGCCAGCAGGCGAAGTGCGGGAGCGAACACCGGGGAGCTGTTTTTT